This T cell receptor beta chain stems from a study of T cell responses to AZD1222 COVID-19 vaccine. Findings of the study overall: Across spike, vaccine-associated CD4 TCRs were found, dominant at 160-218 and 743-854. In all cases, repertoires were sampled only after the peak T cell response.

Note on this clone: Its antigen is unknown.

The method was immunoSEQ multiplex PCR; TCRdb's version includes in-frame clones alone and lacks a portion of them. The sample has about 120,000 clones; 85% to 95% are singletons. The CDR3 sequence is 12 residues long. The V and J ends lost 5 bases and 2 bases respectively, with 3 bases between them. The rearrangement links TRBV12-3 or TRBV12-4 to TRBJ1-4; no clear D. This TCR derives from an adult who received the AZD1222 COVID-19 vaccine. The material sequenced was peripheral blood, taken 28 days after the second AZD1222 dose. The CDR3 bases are TGTGCCAGCAGTCGGACTAATGAAAAACTGTTTTTT. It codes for CASSRTNEKLFF.